Below, 30 T cell receptor beta chains from the same sample are listed, as sequenced in a study of blood T cell repertoires in COVID-19. Libraries were prepared by immunoSEQ multiplex PCR; TCRdb keeps only in-frame clonotypes and omits some of them. The sample yields some 150,000 clones, around 88% seen once. Specimen: peripheral blood. The source is a man between 60 and 75 years old with active or convalescent COVID-19.

J is TRBJ1-2 and V is TRBV7-2; D may be TRBD1 (5 bases). V lost 3 bases to trimming and J lost 6 bases, with 17 bases between them. From germline, CDR1 is SGHTA and CDR2 FQGNSA. The CDR3 consists of 15 residues. The CDR3, as DNA: TGTGCCAGCAGCTTGAAAGCGGGGGGGATGAATGGCTACACCTTC. Protein sequence: CASSLKAGGMNGYTF.

This rearrangement joins TRBV18 to TRBJ1-5; D possibly corresponds to TRBD1 (5 bases). The germline V and J ends were trimmed by 0 bases and 3 bases, with 12 bases remaining between them. The CDR3 spans 16 residues. Germline V gives CDR1 KGHSH, CDR2 LQKENI. The CDR3 region has the DNA TGTGCCAGCTCACCACCGGGCGGGGACTACAATCAGCCCCAGCATTTT. The encoded protein is CASSPPGGDYNQPQHF.

The genes are TRBV5-1 and TRBJ2-2, with D maybe TRBD1 (7 bases). The CDR3 contains 14 residues. V lost 3 bases and J lost 5, with 11 bases in between. Germline-derived CDR1 and CDR2 are SGHRS and YFSETQ. The CDR3 here is CASSSAGGTGELFF. CDR3 sequence (DNA): TGCGCCAGCAGCTCCGCAGGGGGGACCGGGGAGCTGTTTTTT. The entire variable domain, with the rest obtained from reference TRBV5-1 and TRBJ2-2, is as follows: KAGVTQTPRYLIKTRGQQVTLSCSPISGHRSVSWYQQTPGQGLQFLFEYFSETQRNKGNFPGRFSGRQFSNSRSEMNVSTLELGDSALYLCASSSAGGTGELFFGEGSRLTVL.

The rearrangement uses TRBV4-2 and TRBJ2-3, with 8 bases matching TRBD2. The CDR3 sequence is 17 residues long. The ends lost 1 base at V and 1 base at J; junction bases unmatched: 7. CDR1 and CDR2 from the germline V gene are LGHNA and YNFKEQ. CDR3 sequence reads: CASSQGGTRGGTDTQYF. In nucleotides, the CDR3 is TGTGCCAGCAGCCAAGGAGGGACTAGAGGTGGCACAGATACGCAGTATTTT.

This rearrangement joins TRBV2 to TRBJ2-7; TRBD2 might be the D (6 bases). This CDR3 has 16 amino acids. Per the germline V gene, CDR1 is SNHLY and CDR2 is FYNNEI. The ends were cut back, 7 bases at V and 2 bases at J, with 21 bases in the middle. The CDR3 DNA follows: TGTGCCAGCATTCCGGGCCGGTGGGGGGATACCTACGAGCAGTACTTC. As protein: CASIPGRWGDTYEQYF.

The gene calls are TRBV27 and TRBJ2-1; TRBD2 agrees at 9 bases. Germline CDR1 reads MNHEY; CDR2 reads SMNVEV (reference sequence). Germline trimming cut 7 bases from V and 7 bases from J; bases unmatched to any gene: 17. The CDR3 is 17 amino acids. CDR3 loop: CASTSRPGLAIKNEQFF. CDR3 nucleotides: TGTGCCAGCACGTCCCGACCGGGACTAGCCATTAAGAATGAGCAGTTCTTC.

The chain has TRBV21-1 and TRBJ2-1; TRBD2 is the table's D call, not checked against the DNA. TRBV21-1 is recorded as a pseudogene. The CDR3 consists of 14 residues. CDR3 DNA sequence: TGTGCCCCCATTAGGGTACCGGGGGTCAATGAGCAGTTCTTC. It is translated as CAPIRVPGVNEQFF.

In DNA, the CDR3 is TGTGCCAGCAGCTTGGGGACAGGGGGCAATGAGCAGTTCTTC. The encoded protein is CASSLGTGGNEQFF. The chain links TRBV7-2 to TRBJ2-1, with 11 positions matching TRBD1. Germline CDR1 is SGHTA and CDR2 is FQGNSA. V gave up 3 bases and J gave up 6 bases; unmatched junction bases: 1. The CDR3 consists of 14 residues.

This chain uses TRBV6-2 or TRBV6-3 with TRBJ2-1; no definite D call. This CDR3 has 15 amino acids. Deletions cut 1 base from V and 7 bases from J, with 14 bases between. Germline-derived CDR1 and CDR2 are MNHEY and SVGEGT. The CDR3 nucleotides read TGTGCCAGCAGTTACTTTGGCCCCGACAAAAATGAGCAGTTCTTC. Translation gives CASSYFGPDKNEQFF.

In its sample, this clone was seen once. The chain carries TRBV6-2 or TRBV6-3 and TRBJ2-5; no clear D gene. This CDR3 has 11 residues. The V gene lost 5 bases and the J gene lost 7 bases, with 8 bases spanning the gap. The germline CDR1 and CDR2 sequences are MNHEY and SVGEGT. CDR3 in DNA: TGTGCCAGCAGTCAGTCAGTGACCCAGTACTTC. Translating gives CASSQSVTQYF.

V and J are TRBV28 and TRBJ1-1, with D possibly TRBD1 on 6 matching bases. Germline V gene lookup returns CDR1 MDHEN and CDR2 SYDVKM. Trimming pared 6 bases from V and 3 bases from J, leaving 14 bases between. The CDR3 contains 14 residues. The CDR3 region is CASRFTGPDTEAFF. The CDR3 DNA is TGTGCCAGCAGGTTTACAGGGCCCGACACTGAAGCTTTCTTT.

The J gene is TRBJ2-7, the V gene TRBV27, with D maybe TRBD1 (6 bases). There are 13 residues in the CDR3. Deletions cut 8 bases from V and 0 bases from J, with 11 bases between. CDR1 and CDR2 (germline): MNHEY, SMNVEV (reference sequence). This CDR3 reads CASWGLASYEQYF. The CDR3 DNA reads TGTGCCAGCTGGGGGCTAGCCTCCTACGAGCAGTACTTC.

The chain couples TRBV7-2 to TRBJ2-3; D remains ambiguous. CDR1 is SGHTA and CDR2 is FQGNSA in the germline V gene. V was clipped by 4 bases and J by 2 bases, with 16 bases between them. The CDR3 loop spans 16 amino acids. The CDR3 coding sequence is TGTGCCAGCAGCTCAGTCGGGTCGGAAATCACAGATACGCAGTATTTT. Its protein product is CASSSVGSEITDTQYF.

J is TRBJ2-7 and V is TRBV4-2, with 8 nucleotides matching TRBD2. V lost 1 base and J lost 2; bases outside the gene matches: 10. Germline V gene lookup returns CDR1 LGHNA and CDR2 YNFKEQ. The CDR3 covers 17 residues. CDR3 residues: CASSQASGGGLAYEQYF. The CDR3 DNA sequence: TGTGCCAGCAGCCAAGCTTCCGGCGGGGGGTTAGCCTACGAGCAGTACTTC.

This clone was counted between two and nine times. The chain has TRBV19 and TRBJ1-5; 12 bases match TRBD1. Germline V gives CDR1 LNHDA, CDR2 SQIVND (reference sequence). CDR3 length equals 14 residues. Trimming removed 10 bases from V and 4 bases from J; junction bases left unmatched: 5. In DNA form, the CDR3 reads TGTGCCACCGGGACAGGGGGCGCGAATCAGCCCCAGCATTTT. Protein product: CATGTGGANQPQHF.

This rearrangement joins TRBV12-3 or TRBV12-4 to TRBJ2-7; tentatively, D is TRBD1 (5 bases). The CDR3 loop spans 13 amino acids. V lost 6 bases to trimming and J lost 6 bases, with 15 bases between them. The DNA of the CDR3 is TGTGCCAGCAGCGCCCTGGACATATCCGAGCAGTACTTC. As protein: CASSALDISEQYF.

The chain employs TRBV5-5 and TRBJ1-6; the match to TRBD1 covers 8 bases. The V segment lost 4 bases and the J segment 6 bases; nucleotides outside the gene matches: 6. This CDR3 contains 15 residues. The germline V gene encodes CDR1 SGHKS and CDR2 YYEKEE (reference sequence). CDR3 bases: TGTGCCAGCAGCCCTCTGACAGGGGTTAATTCACCCCTCCACTTT. This gives the protein CASSPLTGVNSPLHF.

The chain combines TRBV6-1 with TRBJ1-2; TRBD1 aligns across 8 bases. Trimming removed 4 bases from V and 7 bases from J; junction bases left unmatched: 14. Germline lookup yields CDR1 MNHNS and CDR2 SASEGT. This CDR3 is built from 16 residues. CDR3 in DNA: TGTGCCAGCAGTGGGGGGTCCAGGGGGCTCACTGGTGGCTACACCTTC. Protein: CASSGGSRGLTGGYTF.

V gene TRBV19 combines with J gene TRBJ2-1, with 12 bases that match TRBD1. Germline assignment: CDR1 LNHDA and CDR2 SQIVND (reference sequence). The CDR3 runs 17 residues. Unmatched junction bases numbered 19, after V lost 7 bases and J lost 12 bases. CDR3 residues: CASTPSKGDRGRNGQFF. The CDR3 nucleotides read TGTGCCAGTACTCCTTCTAAAGGGGACAGGGGGCGGAACGGGCAGTTCTTC.

The gene calls are TRBV2 and TRBJ1-6; TRBD1 agrees at 8 bases. This CDR3 is built from 15 residues. The trim removed 2 bases at V and 10 bases at J, leaving 7 bases unmatched. Germline-derived CDR1 and CDR2 are SNHLY and FYNNEI. DNA for the CDR3: TGTGCCAGCAGTGAACGCGGACAGGGAGGCTCACCCCTCCACTTT. This translates into CASSERGQGGSPLHF.

CDR3 residues: CASSPSRAAGELFF. The CDR3 DNA follows: TGTGCCAGCAGCCCGAGCAGGGCGGCCGGGGAGCTGTTTTTT. The V call is TRBV11-3, the J call TRBJ2-2, with D possibly TRBD1 on 5 matching bases. Germline V lookup: CDR1 SGHNT, CDR2 YENEEA. The CDR3 spans 14 residues. V gave up 5 bases and J gave up 6 bases, with 13 bases separating them.

The genes are TRBV2 and TRBJ2-7; TRBD1 matches at 8 bases. This CDR3 region has 13 residues. V lost 7 bases to trimming and J lost 3 bases; unmatched junction nucleotides: 5. Germline CDR1 is SNHLY and CDR2 is FYNNEI. The CDR3 is CASKGQAIYEQYF. In DNA, the CDR3 is TGTGCCAGCAAGGGACAGGCAATCTACGAGCAGTACTTC. Combining the CDR3 with reference TRBV2 and TRBJ2-7 gives the whole variable domain EPEVTQTPSHQVTQMGQEVILRCVPISNHLYFYWYRQILGQKVEFLVSFYNNEISEKSEIFDDQFSVERPDGSNFTLKIRSTKLEDSAMYFCASKGQAIYEQYFGPGTRLTVT.

This chain joins TRBV10-3 and TRBJ2-3; D uncertain. From germline, CDR1 is ENHRY and CDR2 SYGVKD. The V end was cut by 3 bases, the J end by 5 bases, with 12 bases between. This CDR3 region has 14 residues. CDR3 loop: CAISEKSVRDTQYF. CDR3 DNA: TGTGCCATCAGTGAAAAAAGCGTGAGAGATACGCAGTATTTT.

V gene TRBV15 combines with J gene TRBJ1-3; maybe TRBD1 (6 bases). The V and J ends lost 0 bases and 5 bases respectively, with 11 bases between them. CDR1 and CDR2 (germline): LNHNV, YYDKDF (reference sequence). The CDR3 length is 15 residues. The CDR3 is CATSRDPRDRNTIYF. The CDR3 coding sequence is TGTGCCACCAGCAGAGACCCTCGGGACAGAAACACCATATATTTT. The full variable domain, with the rest looked up from reference TRBV15 and TRBJ1-3, is DAMVIQNPRYQVTQFGKPVTLSCSQTLNHNVMYWYQQKSSQAPKLLFHYYDKDFNNEADTPDNFQSRRPNTSFCFLDIRSPGLGDTAMYLCATSRDPRDRNTIYFGEGSWLTVV.

The rearrangement uses TRBV28 and TRBJ2-6; D is possibly TRBD2 (7 bases). Germline assignment: CDR1 MDHEN and CDR2 SYDVKM. This CDR3 is 15 amino acids long. V lost 3 bases and J lost 3, with 9 bases in between. CDR3 sequence reads: CASSLRGRGANVLTF. The DNA for the CDR3 is TGTGCCAGCAGTTTGCGGGGGCGTGGGGCCAACGTCCTGACTTTC.

This sequence joins TRBV30 and TRBJ1-6; D may be TRBD1 (5 bases). This CDR3 contains 14 residues. The V gene's germline CDR1 is GTSNPN and CDR2 SVGIG (reference sequence). V was pared by 2 bases and J by 9 bases, with 14 bases between. The CDR3 sequence is CAWSLGQAGSPLHF. CDR3 coding DNA: TGTGCCTGGAGTCTTGGACAAGCGGGTTCACCCCTCCACTTT.

This clone has a single count. V usage is TRBV30 and J usage is TRBJ1-3, with TRBD1 matching over 7 bases. This CDR3 has 14 amino acids. Germline CDR1 reads GTSNPN; CDR2 reads SVGIG (reference sequence). V was pared by 2 bases and J by 2 bases, with 3 bases of the junction left unmatched. CDR3 sequence: CAWSLDRAGNTIYF. CDR3 sequence (DNA): TGTGCCTGGAGTCTCGACAGGGCTGGAAACACCATATATTTT. The full variable domain, rest sourced from reference TRBV30 and TRBJ1-3, is SQTIHQWPATLVQPVGSPLSLECTVEGTSNPNLYWYRQAAGRGLQLLFYSVGIGQISSEVPQNLSASRPQDRQFILSSKKLLLSDSGFYLCAWSLDRAGNTIYFGEGSWLTVV.

This chain links TRBV5-4 with TRBJ1-2; D is perhaps TRBD1 (6 bases). Trimming cost V 3 bases and J 4 bases, with 25 bases left between them. The V gene's germline CDR1 is SGHNT and CDR2 YYREEE (reference sequence). The CDR3 length is 18 residues. The CDR3: CASSSPEGGNPSPYGYTF. CDR3 in DNA: TGTGCCAGCAGCTCCCCGGAGGGGGGGAACCCCTCTCCCTATGGCTACACCTTC.

This clone has a handful of counts. V and J are TRBV24-1 and TRBJ1-2; a possible D gene is TRBD1 (6 bases). Per germline, CDR1 KGHDR and CDR2 SFDVKD. V lost 2 bases and J 5 bases, leaving 17 bases between the germline ends. The length of the CDR3 is 16 residues. CDR3 region: CATSDSPGARYYGYTF. The CDR3 DNA follows: TGTGCCACCAGTGATTCCCCAGGGGCGCGATATTATGGCTACACCTTC.

V is TRBV27 and J is TRBJ2-7; 7 nucleotides match TRBD1. This CDR3 contains 14 residues. J gave up 4 bases and V 6 bases, and 9 bases lay outside the gene matches. Germline-derived CDR1 and CDR2 are MNHEY and SMNVEV (reference sequence). The CDR3 DNA reads TGTGCCAGCAGCCTCGGGACAGAACTTTACGAGCAGTACTTC. It yields the protein CASSLGTELYEQYF.